These T cell receptor beta chains were read from a single sample in a study of T cell responses to AZD1222 COVID-19 vaccine. Sequencing used immunoSEQ multiplex PCR; TCRdb keeps in-frame clones, though not all of them. The sample shows about 70,000 clones, less than 85% of them seen only once. This specimen was peripheral blood, taken on day 0 of AZD1222 vaccination. The receptors were gathered from an adult in good health. Each CDR3 is given with its conserved first and last residue.

V gene,CDR3 protein
TRBV6-6,CASSYEALSGNTIYF
TRBV29-1,CSVSFDRGYTGELFF
TRBV6-5,CASSFGHLSNYGYTF
TRBV5-4,CASSLHRTRRSETQYF
TRBV12-5,CASGLGVSSGNTIYF
TRBV6-5,CASRGTADNYGYTF
TRBV13,CASSPASRLLPHEQYF
TRBV10-3,CAIRDRTSGDTQYF
TRBV6-5,CASSKGFLRGYEQYF
TRBV19,CASSLGGNTDTQYF
TRBV3-1/TRBV3-2,CASSQVSSSYGYTF
TRBV11-3,CASRRQGAREQYF
TRBV5-1,CASSLLAGTNTEAFF
TRBV18,CASSPGVVDTQYF
TRBV11-2,CASSSRTGRNTEAFF
TRBV11-2,CASSLGDRWGYTF
TRBV21-1,CASSKVVGGPRYTGELFF
TRBV11-3,CASSLVRDRVTDTQYF
TRBV10-3,CAINDQGSNEKLFF
TRBV19,CASSIGGTGELFF
TRBV27,CASSFSLGQYF
TRBV11-3,CASSSRTGVRAEAFF
TRBV16,CASSQGLYGYTF
TRBV2,CASSDPSRTESYEQYF
TRBV20-1,CSASARDRGGYTF
TRBV2,CAIIGANTEAFF
TRBV20-1,CSASGSSYNEQFF
TRBV5-4,CASSPSGASYEQYF
TRBV11-2,CASSQGLEGYEQYF
TRBV3-1/TRBV3-2,CASSQGTGPKYF
TRBV6-5,CASSRILAPYNEQFF
TRBV6-5,CASSSGRETDTQYF
TRBV15,CATSRAGSTEAFF